This note documents a single T cell receptor beta chain sequence. Its antigen remains unidentified. This entry comes from a study of response to subunit inactivated influenza vaccine. Broader study findings: New T cells are recruited in small numbers by each seasonal influenza vaccination, according to the authors' suggestion.

The V and J ends lost 5 bases and 2 bases respectively, with 12 bases between them. The CDR3 consists of 13 residues. Germline CDR1 SQVTM, CDR2 ANQGSEA. TCRdb reprocessed the RT-PCR reads with MiXCR, giving one entry per CDR3 protein. The profile shows approximately 530,000 distinct CDR3 sequences, about 7.2% of them singletons. This clonotype originated in a man in his fifties or sixties who received an inactivated influenza vaccine. Sequencing was performed on PBMCs from blood, taken roughly 24 months after vaccination. J is TRBJ1-1 and V is TRBV29-1; a possible D gene is TRBD1 (6 bases). The CDR3 coding sequence is TGCAGCGTTCTGGACAGTATAAACACTGAAGCTTTCTTT. Protein: CSVLDSINTEAFF.